This passage covers 14 T cell receptor beta chains from one sample sequenced in a study of control samples from healthy donors and cancer patients. Assay used: immunoSEQ multiplex PCR; TCRdb lists only in-frame clones, some missing. Here the sample spans about 160,000 clones, 96% being singletons. Sequences were obtained from blood. The receptors originated from a woman in her 30s in good health.

The chain is built from TRBV13 and TRBJ2-3; 7 bases fit TRBD2. V dropped 4 bases and J dropped 4; count of bases not matched to a gene: 8. This CDR3 comprises 15 residues. Germline CDR1 and CDR2: PRHDT and FYEKMQ (reference sequence). The CDR3 nucleotides read TGTGCCAGCAGCTCCTCGGGGGGAGGCGCAGATACGCAGTATTTT. Amino acids: CASSSSGGGADTQYF.

This clone is classed as medium-sized. The rearrangement links TRBV6-1 to TRBJ1-4, with 7 bases matching TRBD1. V was clipped by 3 bases and J by 6 bases; unmatched bases: 10. CDR3 length: 16 residues. In germline, CDR1 is MNHNS, CDR2 SASEGT. CDR3 sequence: CASSEAQGVGDEKLFF. For the CDR3, the DNA is TGTGCCAGCAGTGAGGCCCAGGGGGTCGGCGATGAAAAACTGTTTTTT.

The chain couples TRBV9 to TRBJ2-1; tentatively, D is TRBD2 (5 bases). CDR1 and CDR2 from the germline V gene are SGDLS and YYNGEE. The CDR3 is made up of 14 amino acids. V lost 4 bases and J lost 9, with 17 bases in between. CDR3 sequence (DNA): TGTGCCAGCAGCAGGAGTACATTAGGAGGTGAGCAGTTCTTC. Translated: CASSRSTLGGEQFF.

V is TRBV3-1 (or the pseudogene TRBV3-2) and J is TRBJ2-4, with TRBD1 as a possible D gene (6 bases). V gave up 4 bases and J gave up 6 bases, with 13 bases separating them. The CDR3 covers 14 residues. Germline CDR1 reads LGHDT; CDR2 reads YNNKEL (reference sequence). The CDR3 region is CASSPTGKGNIQYF. The CDR3 region has the DNA TGTGCCAGCAGCCCAACAGGGAAGGGAAACATTCAGTACTTC.

V and J are TRBV28 and TRBJ1-2; TRBD1 agrees at 8 bases. V was clipped by 6 bases and J by 2 bases; unmatched bases: 17. This CDR3 is built from 18 residues. The germline V gene has CDR1 MDHEN and CDR2 SYDVKM. CDR3 in DNA: TGTGCCAGCAGCATCACCTTGGGGGTACAGGGGGTAAACTATGGCTACACCTTC. It codes for CASSITLGVQGVNYGYTF.

The genes are TRBV2 and TRBJ2-3; a possible D gene is TRBD2 (5 bases). V lost 6 bases, J lost 0 bases, and 19 bases lay in between. The CDR3 is 17 amino acids. Germline V gene sequence: CDR1 SNHLY, CDR2 FYNNEI. The CDR3 region has the DNA TGTGCCAGCAGCACCAGTATCGGACTCCGTAGCACAGATACGCAGTATTTT. This translates into CASSTSIGLRSTDTQYF.

This clone has just one count. The chain links TRBV6-5 to TRBJ2-4; maybe TRBD1 (6 bases). CDR3 length: 15 residues. Germline V gives CDR1 MNHEY, CDR2 SVGAGI. Trimming shortened V by 5 bases and J by 0 bases, and 11 bases separated the two germline ends. The CDR3 loop is CASSNRVLAKNIQYF. CDR3 bases: TGTGCCAGCAGTAACAGGGTACTAGCCAAAAACATTCAGTACTTC.

The CDR3 sequence: CASSGEDKRNTEAFF. The CDR3 DNA is TGTGCCAGCAGCGGGGAGGACAAGAGGAACACTGAAGCTTTCTTT. This chain uses TRBV5-4 with TRBJ1-1, with D possibly being TRBD1 (5 bases). The CDR3 runs 15 residues. The germline V and J ends were trimmed by 4 bases and 1 base, with 14 bases remaining between them. The germline V gene has CDR1 SGHNT and CDR2 YYREEE (reference sequence).

The V call is TRBV19, the J call TRBJ2-4; TRBD1 aligns across 11 bases. Germline V CDR1 and CDR2: LNHDA, SQIVND (reference sequence). After removal of 4 bases from V and 3 bases from J, the junction contained 2 bases not matched to a gene. This CDR3 contains 15 residues. CDR3 residues: CASSTGQGVKNIQYF. DNA for the CDR3: TGTGCCAGTAGTACGGGACAGGGGGTCAAAAACATTCAGTACTTC.

V is TRBV6-1 and J is TRBJ1-5, with 7 nucleotides matching TRBD1. Germline V gene lookup returns CDR1 MNHNS and CDR2 SASEGT. V lost 1 base to trimming and J lost 0 bases; unmatched junction nucleotides: 3. The CDR3 contains 16 residues. The CDR3 nucleotides read TGTGCCAGCAGTGAAGAGGGGGCTTATAGCAATCAGCCCCAGCATTTT. This gives the protein CASSEEGAYSNQPQHF.

The chain couples TRBV16 to TRBJ1-5, with D unresolved. Trimming stripped 4 bases from V and 7 bases from J, with 11 bases between. The CDR3 loop spans 13 amino acids. CDR1 is KGHSY, CDR2 FQNENV, per germline. CDR3 sequence reads: CASSPSVEQPQHF. Written as DNA, the CDR3 is TGTGCCAGCAGCCCCTCCGTGGAACAGCCCCAGCATTTT.

The rearrangement links TRBV27 to TRBJ1-3, with D uncertain. Trimming left V 0 bases short and J 0 bases short, with 9 bases between. Germline CDR1 is MNHEY and CDR2 is SMNVEV (reference sequence). This CDR3 spans 16 amino acids. CDR3 sequence (DNA): TGTGCCAGCAGTTTATCGGTCGGCTTCTCTGGAAACACCATATATTTT. Translated: CASSLSVGFSGNTIYF.

V is TRBV27 and J is TRBJ2-2; 14 bases agree with TRBD2. The junction had 12 bases not matched to a gene; V was cut back by 6 bases and J by 0 bases. The germline V gene has CDR1 MNHEY and CDR2 SMNVEV (reference sequence). The CDR3 totals 20 residues. CDR3 protein: CASSFGTGGLAGANTGELFF. In nucleotides, the CDR3 is TGTGCCAGCAGCTTTGGGACAGGGGGACTAGCGGGGGCGAACACCGGGGAGCTGTTTTTT.

This chain links TRBV18 with TRBJ2-3; 7 bases match TRBD2. J gave up 2 bases and V 3 bases, and 5 bases lay outside the gene matches. This CDR3 is built from 15 residues. Germline CDR1 and CDR2: KGHSH and LQKENI. CDR3 nucleotides: TGTGCCAGCTCACCGCAAGCGGGACCCACAGATACGCAGTATTTT. Translation: CASSPQAGPTDTQYF.